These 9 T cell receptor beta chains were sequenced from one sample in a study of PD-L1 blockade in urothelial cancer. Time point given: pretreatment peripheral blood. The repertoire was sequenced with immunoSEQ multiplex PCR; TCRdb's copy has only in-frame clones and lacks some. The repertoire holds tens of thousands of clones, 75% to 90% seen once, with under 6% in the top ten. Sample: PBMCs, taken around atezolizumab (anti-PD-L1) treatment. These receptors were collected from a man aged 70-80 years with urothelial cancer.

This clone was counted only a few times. DNA for the CDR3: TGTGCCAGCAGTTTATCGACGGGACAGGGAAGCAATCAGCCCCAGCATTTT. Its translation is CASSLSTGQGSNQPQHF. The chain combines TRBV27 with TRBJ1-5; 9 bases align to TRBD1. V dropped 0 bases and J dropped 1; count of bases not matched to a gene: 4. CDR3 length equals 17 residues. The germline V gene has CDR1 MNHEY and CDR2 SMNVEV (reference sequence).

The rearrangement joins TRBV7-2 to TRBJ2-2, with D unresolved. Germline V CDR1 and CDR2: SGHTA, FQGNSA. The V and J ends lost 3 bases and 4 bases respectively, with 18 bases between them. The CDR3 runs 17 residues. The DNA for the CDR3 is TGTGCCAGCAGCTTTATCGGTGGGCCAGTCGCCACCGGGGAGCTGTTTTTT. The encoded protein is CASSFIGGPVATGELFF.

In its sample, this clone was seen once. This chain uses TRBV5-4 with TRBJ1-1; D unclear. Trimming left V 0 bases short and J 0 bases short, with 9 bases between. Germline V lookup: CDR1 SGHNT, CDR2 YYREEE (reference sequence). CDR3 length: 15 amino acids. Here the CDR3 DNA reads TGTGCCAGCAGCTTGGGGGGAGACATGAACACTGAAGCTTTCTTT. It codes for CASSLGGDMNTEAFF.

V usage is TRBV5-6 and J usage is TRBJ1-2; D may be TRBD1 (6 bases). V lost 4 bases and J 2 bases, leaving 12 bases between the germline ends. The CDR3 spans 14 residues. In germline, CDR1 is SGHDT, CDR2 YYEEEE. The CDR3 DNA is TGTGCCAGCAGCATATCCGGGACAAACTATGGCTACACCTTC. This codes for CASSISGTNYGYTF.

The CDR3, as DNA: TGTGCCAGCAGCCTGGGTGCCGGGAGTGAGCAGTTCTTC. Translating it yields CASSLGAGSEQFF. The chain uses TRBV5-6 and TRBJ2-1; TRBD2 might be the D (6 bases). The CDR3 runs to 13 residues. The ends were cut back, 4 bases at V and 9 bases at J, with 14 bases in the middle. The germline CDR1 and CDR2 sequences are SGHDT and YYEEEE.

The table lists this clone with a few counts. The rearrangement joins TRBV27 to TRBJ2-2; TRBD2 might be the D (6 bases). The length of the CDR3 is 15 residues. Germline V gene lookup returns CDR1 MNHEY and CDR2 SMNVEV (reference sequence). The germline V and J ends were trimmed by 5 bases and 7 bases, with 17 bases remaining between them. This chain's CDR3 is CASSPSAQLSGELFF. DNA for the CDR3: TGTGCCAGCAGTCCTAGCGCCCAACTCAGCGGGGAGCTGTTTTTT.

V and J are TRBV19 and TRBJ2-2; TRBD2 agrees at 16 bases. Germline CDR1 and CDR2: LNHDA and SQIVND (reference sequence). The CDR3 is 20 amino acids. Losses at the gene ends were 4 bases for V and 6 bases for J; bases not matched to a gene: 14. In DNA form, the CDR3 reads TGTGCCAGTAGTAAGACCGGGACTAGCGGGAGGGCCTTTTATTCCGGGGAGCTGTTTTTT. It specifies CASSKTGTSGRAFYSGELFF.

The CDR3 sequence: CASSIARVRNQPQHF. The CDR3 DNA is TGTGCCAGTAGTATAGCCAGGGTGCGCAATCAGCCCCAGCATTTT. This chain joins TRBV19 and TRBJ1-5; D is possibly TRBD1 (5 bases). Germline V gene data show CDR1 as LNHDA and CDR2 as SQIVND (reference sequence). The CDR3 sequence is 15 residues long. V was pared by 1 base and J by 2 bases, with 9 bases between.

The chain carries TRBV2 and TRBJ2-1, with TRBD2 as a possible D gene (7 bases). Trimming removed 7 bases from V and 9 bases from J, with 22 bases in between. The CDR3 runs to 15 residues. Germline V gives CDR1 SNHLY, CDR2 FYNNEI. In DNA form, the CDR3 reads TGTGCCAGCAAGGGGGGAGGGCCCCGGGGGAGTGAGCAGTTCTTC. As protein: CASKGGGPRGSEQFF.